Shown below are 4 T cell receptor beta chains from a single sample sequenced in a study of blood T cells in healthy people across ages (dated by TCRdb to about 2015). The library was generated by 5' RACE. The instrument given in TCRdb is Illumina HiSeq 2500. A second PCR of roughly 7 to 11 cycles was run with a J-beta primer mix and a sample-barcoded 5' primer. The raw public reads went through TCRdb reprocessing: fastp at Q25, MiXCR clone calling, in-frame beta chains kept. Each entry merges the rows of one CDR3 protein and shows their most common DNA and genes. Present in this sample are roughly 800,000 distinct CDR3 sequences, under 40% of which were seen just once. The ten top clones hold 10% to 15% of the sample. Material for sequencing was blood. The receptor set was obtained from a man aged 18 to 30 in good health.

The chain is built from TRBV4-1 and TRBJ2-5; D is perhaps TRBD1 or TRBD2 (5 bases each). The germline V and J ends were trimmed by 3 bases and 5 bases, with 13 bases remaining between them. The CDR3 sequence is 14 residues long. CDR1 and CDR2 from the germline V gene are MGHRA and YSYEKL. CDR3 sequence reads: CASSHIQDSETQYF. CDR3 coding DNA: TGCGCCAGCAGCCATATACAGGACTCGGAGACCCAGTACTTC.

In its sample, this clonotype was seen a few times. The gene calls are TRBV20-1 and TRBJ1-2; possibly TRBD1 for D (6 bases). Trimming stripped 2 bases from V and 0 bases from J, with 22 bases between. The germline V gene has CDR1 DFQATT and CDR2 SNEGSKA (reference sequence). There are 18 residues in the CDR3. CDR3 residues: CSARKPRTEVAANYGYTF. In DNA, the CDR3 is TGCAGTGCTAGAAAACCCAGGACAGAGGTGGCGGCTAACTATGGCTACACCTTC.

The table lists this clonotype with a few counts. CDR3 in DNA: TGTGCCACTGGACTAGCGTATAATGAGCAGTTCTTC. Translating gives CATGLAYNEQFF. The rearrangement links TRBV7-9 to TRBJ2-1; TRBD2 matches 9 bases. In germline, CDR1 is SEHNR, CDR2 FQNEAQ (reference sequence). This CDR3 has 12 residues. Trimming cost V 10 bases and J 7 bases; bases outside gene matches: 5. The whole variable domain, remainder taken from reference TRBV7-9 and TRBJ2-1, is DTGVSQNPRHKITKRGQNVTFRCDPISEHNRLYWYRQTLGQGPEFLTYFQNEAQLEKSRLLSDRFSAERPKGSFSTLEIQRTEQGDSAMYLCATGLAYNEQFFGPGTRLTVL.

About this clonotype: Its ends do not fully match the called genes, so a read error is possible. The chain has TRBV6-2 or TRBV6-3 and TRBJ2-1; D ambiguous. CDR1 MNHEY and CDR2 SVGEGT come from the germline V gene. This CDR3 is built from 14 residues. CDR3 protein: CAGSYSFSYNEQFF. In DNA form, the CDR3 reads TGTGCCGGCAGTTACTCATTCTCCTACAATGAGCAGTTCTTC.